These 14 T cell receptor beta chains were all obtained from the same sample, sequenced in a study of response to subunit inactivated influenza vaccine. Each CDR3 protein is one row after TCRdb ran MiXCR on the RT-PCR reads. The table has around 540,000 distinct CDR3 sequences, 12% seen once. The source was PBMCs from blood, collected on the day of vaccination. These receptors were obtained from a man aged 45-60 years who received an inactivated influenza vaccine.

This clonotype was seen more than once but under ten times. The chain carries TRBV20-1 and TRBJ1-1, with D unclear. Germline lookup yields CDR1 DFQATT and CDR2 SNEGSKA (reference sequence). Trimming stripped 2 bases from V and 2 bases from J, with 9 bases between. This CDR3 has 13 residues. The CDR3 region is CSARIQLNTEAFF. As DNA, the CDR3 is TGCAGTGCTAGAATACAGCTTAACACTGAAGCTTTCTTT.

J is TRBJ2-2 and V is TRBV7-9, with D unclear. With 8 bases removed from V and 4 bases from J, the gap between germline ends came to 14 bases. The CDR3 spans 14 residues. The V gene's germline CDR1 is SEHNR and CDR2 FQNEAQ (reference sequence). CDR3 sequence (DNA): TGTGCCAGCGGAAACCTCAAGGGCACCGGGGAGCTGTTTTTT. Amino acids: CASGNLKGTGELFF. The full variable domain, rest sourced from reference TRBV7-9 and TRBJ2-2, is DTGVSQNPRHKITKRGQNVTFRCDPISEHNRLYWYRQTLGQGPEFLTYFQNEAQLEKSRLLSDRFSAERPKGSFSTLEIQRTEQGDSAMYLCASGNLKGTGELFFGEGSRLTVL.

This clonotype has more than one count but fewer than ten. CDR3 residues: CASSVVGGGYNEQFF. CDR3 coding DNA: TGTGCCAGCAGCGTAGTCGGAGGGGGTTACAATGAGCAGTTCTTC. The chain couples TRBV9 to TRBJ2-1, with D possibly called TRBD1 or TRBD2 (6 bases each). Germline V gene data show CDR1 as SGDLS and CDR2 as YYNGEE. V shed 0 bases and J shed 4 bases, with 11 bases lying between them. CDR3 length equals 15 residues.

The chain couples TRBV6-5 to TRBJ2-1; 7 bases align to TRBD1. Germline V gene lookup returns CDR1 MNHEY and CDR2 SVGAGI. V shed 2 bases and J 1 base; nucleotides not matched to a gene: 5. This CDR3 contains 16 residues. This chain's CDR3 is CASSYSAGGSYNEQFF. The DNA of the CDR3 is TGTGCCAGCAGTTACAGCGCAGGGGGATCCTACAATGAGCAGTTCTTC.

This clonotype was recorded a few times. This chain links TRBV4-3 with TRBJ2-1; D call uncertain. Trimming took off 4 bases at V and 5 bases at J, with 9 bases between the two ends. The germline V gene has CDR1 LGHNA and CDR2 YSLEER. CDR3 length equals 13 residues. The CDR3 DNA is TGCGCCAGCAGCCGATCTGGCAACAATGAGCAGTTCTTC. It yields the protein CASSRSGNNEQFF.

Ten or more counts support this clonotype. The CDR3 nucleotides are TGTGCCAGCAGTCGTGGACTAGCGGGGGAGACCCAGTACTTC. The encoded protein is CASSRGLAGETQYF. V and J are TRBV12-3 or TRBV12-4 and TRBJ2-5; 12 bases are shared with TRBD2. V was pared by 5 bases and J by 5 bases, with 3 bases of the junction left unmatched. The CDR3 is made up of 14 amino acids.

This clonotype was seen only a few times. V and J are TRBV2 and TRBJ1-4; D not certain. Germline assignment: CDR1 SNHLY and CDR2 FYNNEI. V was trimmed by 1 base and J by 11 bases, leaving 11 bases between them. The CDR3 extends over 13 amino acids. CDR3: CASSEDPSLKLFF. CDR3 DNA: TGTGCCAGCAGTGAAGATCCCTCGCTTAAACTGTTTTTT.

V gene TRBV12-3 or TRBV12-4 combines with J gene TRBJ2-3; tentatively, D is TRBD1 (5 bases). Trimming took off 6 bases at V and 2 bases at J, with 18 bases between the two ends. The CDR3 has 16 amino acids. For the CDR3, the DNA is TGTGCCAGCAGCCCGACTTTGCTAGGGGCCACAGATACGCAGTATTTT. Its protein product is CASSPTLLGATDTQYF.

The sample holds a few counts of this clonotype. The chain links TRBV4-2 to TRBJ2-1; 9 nucleotides agree with TRBD2. After removal of 4 bases from V and 3 bases from J, the junction contained 7 bases not matched to a gene. The CDR3 has 16 residues. Germline-derived CDR1 and CDR2 are LGHNA and YNFKEQ. The CDR3 here is CASSLTLAGSYNEQFF. The CDR3 region has the DNA TGTGCCAGCAGCCTAACTCTAGCGGGGAGCTACAATGAGCAGTTCTTC.

J is TRBJ2-2 and V is TRBV5-1; D is uncertain. Per the germline V gene, CDR1 is SGHRS and CDR2 is YFSETQ. The CDR3 is made up of 15 amino acids. V was clipped by 4 bases and J by 5 bases, with 15 bases between them. The CDR3 spells CASSPLATGTGELFF. CDR3 sequence (DNA): TGCGCCAGCAGCCCCCTCGCGACTGGAACCGGGGAGCTGTTTTTT. The complete variable domain, with remaining parts taken from reference TRBV5-1 and TRBJ2-2, reads KAGVTQTPRYLIKTRGQQVTLSCSPISGHRSVSWYQQTPGQGLQFLFEYFSETQRNKGNFPGRFSGRQFSNSRSEMNVSTLELGDSALYLCASSPLATGTGELFFGEGSRLTVL.

The chain joins TRBV6-5 to TRBJ2-5, with 8 nucleotides matching TRBD2. Trimming removed 3 bases from V and 1 base from J; junction bases left unmatched: 4. Germline CDR1 and CDR2: MNHEY and SVGAGI. The CDR3 has 15 residues. As DNA, the CDR3 is TGTGCCAGCAGTTATCCGCTAGCGGGCCAAGAGACCCAGTACTTC. It is translated as CASSYPLAGQETQYF.

This clonotype was recorded a few times. The chain uses TRBV14 and TRBJ1-1; TRBD1 matches 11 bases. J gave up 5 bases and V 5 bases, and 4 bases lay outside the gene matches. There are 14 residues in the CDR3. In germline, CDR1 is SGHDN, CDR2 FVKESK. CDR3 bases: TGTGCCAGCAGCTTCCGGGACAGGGGGACTGAAGCTTTCTTT. Translating gives CASSFRDRGTEAFF.

J is TRBJ2-3 and V is TRBV4-3; D may match TRBD1 or TRBD2 (5 bases each). CDR1 and CDR2 (germline): LGHNA, YSLEER. V lost 0 bases and J lost 5, with 15 bases in between. There are 16 residues in the CDR3. The CDR3 spells CASSQDNAGSGDTQYF. In DNA, the CDR3 is TGCGCCAGCAGCCAAGATAATGCAGGGAGCGGAGATACGCAGTATTTT.

V usage is TRBV11-1 and J usage is TRBJ1-5, with a tentative D call TRBD1 (5 bases). Germline V CDR1 and CDR2: SGHAT, FQDESV (reference sequence). The CDR3 covers 18 residues. Trimming pared 5 bases from V and 0 bases from J, leaving 20 bases between. As DNA, the CDR3 is TGTGCCAGCAGCCCAAATGCCGTGGACATTTATAGCAATCAGCCCCAGCATTTT. Protein product: CASSPNAVDIYSNQPQHF.